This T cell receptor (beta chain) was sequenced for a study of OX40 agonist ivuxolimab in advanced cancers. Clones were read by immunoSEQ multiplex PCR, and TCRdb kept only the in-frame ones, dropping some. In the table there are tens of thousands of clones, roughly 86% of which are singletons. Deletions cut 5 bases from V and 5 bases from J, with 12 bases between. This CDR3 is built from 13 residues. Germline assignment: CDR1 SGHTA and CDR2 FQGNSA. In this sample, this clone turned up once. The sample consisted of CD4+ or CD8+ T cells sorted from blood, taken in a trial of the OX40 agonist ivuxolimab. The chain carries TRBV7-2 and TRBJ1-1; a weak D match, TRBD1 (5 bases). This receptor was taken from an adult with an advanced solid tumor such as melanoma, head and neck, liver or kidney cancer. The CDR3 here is CASSTDRPTEAFF. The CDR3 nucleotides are TGTGCCAGCAGCACCGACAGACCGACTGAAGCTTTCTTT.